What follows are 5 T cell receptor beta chains derived from one specimen sequenced in a study of blood T cells in healthy people across ages. PCR was performed a second time for roughly 7 to 12 cycles using a sample-barcoded 5' primer and a J-beta primer mix. TCRdb passed the 5' RACE reads through MiXCR, listing each CDR3 protein once. The sample includes hundreds of thousands of distinct CDR3 sequences, around 21% of them seen just once. The material sequenced was blood. The receptors come from a man aged 70 or older in good health.

The V gene is TRBV7-2, the J gene TRBJ2-3; D is unclear. The ends were cut back, 4 bases at V and 6 bases at J, with 20 bases in the middle. This CDR3 has 16 residues. Germline CDR1 is SGHTA and CDR2 is FQGNSA. In nucleotides, the CDR3 is TGTGCCAGCAGCTCCTATCCCCAGACCGCGTCGGATACGCAGTATTTT. It codes for CASSSYPQTASDTQYF.

The chain is built from TRBV12-5 and TRBJ2-1; 16 bases are a match to TRBD2. V shed 5 bases, J shed 7 bases, and the junction held 8 bases outside the gene matches. The CDR3 loop spans 17 amino acids. From germline, CDR1 is LGHNT and CDR2 FRNRAP. In DNA, the CDR3 is TGTGCTAGTGGTCCCGGGACTAGCGGGAGGGCTTGGAATGAGCAGTTCTTC. This codes for CASGPGTSGRAWNEQFF. Filled out from reference TRBV12-5 and TRBJ2-1, the complete variable domain reads DARVTQTPRHKVTEMGQEVTMRCQPILGHNTVFWYRQTMMQGLELLAYFRNRAPLDDSGMPKDRFSAEMPDATLATLKIQPSEPRDSAVYFCASGPGTSGRAWNEQFFGPGTRLTVL.

This chain joins TRBV7-2 and TRBJ2-1, with TRBD1 identical over 9 bases. In germline, CDR1 is SGHTA, CDR2 FQGNSA. V was pared by 5 bases and J by 1 base, with 6 bases of the junction left unmatched. This CDR3 spans 16 amino acids. The CDR3 loop is CASSKRQGGSYNEQFF. As DNA, the CDR3 is TGTGCCAGCAGCAAGAGACAGGGGGGATCCTACAATGAGCAGTTCTTC. Supplemented by reference TRBV7-2 and TRBJ2-1, the full variable domain reads GAGVSQSPSNKVTEKGKDVELRCDPISGHTALYWYRQSLGQGLEFLIYFQGNSAPDKSGLPSDRFSAERTGGSVSTLTIQRTQQEDSAVYLCASSKRQGGSYNEQFFGPGTRLTVL.

There are a few counts of this clonotype. This chain joins TRBV5-4 and TRBJ2-6; 7 nucleotides line up with TRBD1. The J segment lost 2 bases and the V segment lost 4 bases, leaving 9 bases of the junction unmatched. The V gene's germline CDR1 is SGHNT and CDR2 YYREEE (reference sequence). This CDR3 has 17 residues. Written as DNA, the CDR3 is TGTGCCAGCAGCAGGGGGACAGTACAGGCTGGGGCCAACGTCCTGACTTTC. As protein: CASSRGTVQAGANVLTF.

This chain links TRBV2 with TRBJ1-5; tentatively, D is TRBD1 (6 bases). The V gene lost 8 bases and the J gene lost 3 bases, with 11 bases spanning the gap. This CDR3 spans 13 amino acids. Germline V gene sequence: CDR1 SNHLY, CDR2 FYNNEI. The CDR3 sequence: CASSWTDNQPQHF. The CDR3 coding sequence is TGTGCCAGCTCCTGGACAGACAATCAGCCCCAGCATTTT.